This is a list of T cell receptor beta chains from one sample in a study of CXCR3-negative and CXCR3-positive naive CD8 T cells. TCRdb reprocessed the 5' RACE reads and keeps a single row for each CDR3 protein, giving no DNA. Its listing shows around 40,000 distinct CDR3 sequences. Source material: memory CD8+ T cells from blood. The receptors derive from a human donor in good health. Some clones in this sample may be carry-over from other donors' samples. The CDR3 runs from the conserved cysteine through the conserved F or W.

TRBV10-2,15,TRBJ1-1,CASSESHGRNTEAFF
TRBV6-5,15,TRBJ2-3,CASETRGGGTDTQYF
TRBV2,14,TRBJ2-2,CASREGPNTGELFF
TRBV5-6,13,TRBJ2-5,CASSLVLGETQYF
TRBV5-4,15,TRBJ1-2,CASSLIDTPQDGYTF
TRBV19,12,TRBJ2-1,CASLGRYNEQFF
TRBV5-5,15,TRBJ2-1,CASSLGDLEGDEQFF
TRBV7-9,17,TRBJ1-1,CASSVNGQGALNTEAFF
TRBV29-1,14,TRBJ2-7,CSVESEHNSYEQYF
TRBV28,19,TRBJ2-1,CASSLGLAGGVGPNNEQFF
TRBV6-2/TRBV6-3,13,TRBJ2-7,CASSFGTHYEQYF
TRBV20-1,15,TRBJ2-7,CSARDLGGGPYEQYF
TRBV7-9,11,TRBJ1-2,CASSLYYGYTF
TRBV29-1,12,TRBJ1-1,CSVVSGGAEAFF
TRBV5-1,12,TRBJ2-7,CASSSGSYEQYF
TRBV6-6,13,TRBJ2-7,CASSYFQSYEQYF
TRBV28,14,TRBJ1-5,CASSHETVNQPQHF
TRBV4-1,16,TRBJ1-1,CASSQDPTRLNTEAFF
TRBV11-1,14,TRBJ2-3,CASSPWTGGDTQYF
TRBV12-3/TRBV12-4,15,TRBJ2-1,CASSFLLAGYNEQFF
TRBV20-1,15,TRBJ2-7,CSARDWAGSSYEQYF
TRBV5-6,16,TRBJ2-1,CASSLVLAGAYNEQFF
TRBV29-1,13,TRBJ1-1,CSVGRESDTEAFF
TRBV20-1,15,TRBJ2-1,CSAREREVSYNEQFF
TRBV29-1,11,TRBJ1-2,CSVEGAYGYTF
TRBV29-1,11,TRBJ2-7,CSVELQGEQYF
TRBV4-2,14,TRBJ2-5,CASSPLGAGETQYF
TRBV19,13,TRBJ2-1,CASSTRGYNEQFF
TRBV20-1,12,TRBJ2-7,CSAPTGTYEQYF
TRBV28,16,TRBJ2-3,CASKGVGADLTDTQYF
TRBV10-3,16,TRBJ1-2,CAISDLPRDRGYGYTF
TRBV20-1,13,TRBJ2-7,CSARDYSSYEQYF
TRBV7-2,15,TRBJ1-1,CASIPNAKMNTEAFF
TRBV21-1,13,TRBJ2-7,CASSIAVCYEQYF